These 16 T cell receptor beta chains came from one sample sequenced in a study of blood T cell repertoires in COVID-19. Method: immunoSEQ multiplex PCR; TCRdb's copy keeps in-frame clones and lacks some. The data hold about 430,000 clones, with 85% to 90% observed a single time. The sample consisted of PBMCs or T cells enriched from blood (not recorded which). Receptor source: a woman aged 30 to 39 with acute COVID-19.

V and J are TRBV4-2 and TRBJ1-4; perhaps TRBD1 as D (5 bases). This CDR3 comprises 15 residues. With 1 base removed from V and 3 bases from J, the gap between germline ends came to 9 bases. Germline loops: CDR1 LGHNA, CDR2 YNFKEQ. Written as DNA, the CDR3 is TGTGCCAGCAGCCAAGTGTCAGGGCCTAATGAAAAACTGTTTTTT. Translated: CASSQVSGPNEKLFF.

The gene calls are TRBV20-1 and TRBJ2-7; D is perhaps TRBD1 (6 bases). V was shortened by 3 bases and J by 3 bases, with 15 bases between the two germline ends. This CDR3 contains 14 residues. CDR1 is DFQATT and CDR2 is SNEGSKA in the germline V gene (reference sequence). The DNA of the CDR3 is TGCAGTGCTAGTGAAAAACAGGGAATCTACGAGCAGTACTTC. Its protein is CSASEKQGIYEQYF.

J is TRBJ1-2 and V is TRBV19, with D maybe TRBD1 (5 bases). The CDR3 is 14 residues long. Germline CDR1 and CDR2: LNHDA and SQIVND (reference sequence). V lost 5 bases and J 2 bases, leaving 12 bases between the germline ends. CDR3 sequence (DNA): TGTGCCAGTAGTTCGCGCACAGGAAACTATGGCTACACCTTC. Amino acids: CASSSRTGNYGYTF.

The chain is built from TRBV9 and TRBJ1-3; D gene ambiguous. The length of the CDR3 is 14 residues. Germline CDR1 reads SGDLS; CDR2 reads YYNGEE. V was cut by 7 bases and J by 0 bases, with 11 bases left in between. The CDR3 is CASQRALSGNTIYF. DNA of the CDR3: TGTGCCAGCCAGCGAGCCCTCTCTGGAAACACCATATATTTT.

The chain is built from TRBV6-5 and TRBJ1-2; 10 nucleotides line up with TRBD1. This CDR3 has 14 residues. CDR1 and CDR2 (germline): MNHEY, SVGAGI. V lost 6 bases and J lost 4; bases outside the gene matches: 5. This CDR3 reads CASSPGTGAYGYTF. The DNA for the CDR3 is TGTGCCAGCAGCCCCGGGACAGGGGCCTATGGCTACACCTTC.

The J gene is TRBJ2-1, the V gene TRBV5-1; tentatively, D is TRBD1 (6 bases). The CDR3 covers 15 residues. Germline V gives CDR1 SGHRS, CDR2 YFSETQ. The ends were cut back, 4 bases at V and 0 bases at J, with 11 bases in the middle. CDR3 DNA sequence: TGCGCCAGCAGCCCGGGGACAAGCTCCTACAATGAGCAGTTCTTC. This gives the protein CASSPGTSSYNEQFF.

V is TRBV5-1 and J is TRBJ2-1; TRBD2 agrees at 7 bases. The CDR3 consists of 15 residues. Germline CDR1 is SGHRS and CDR2 is YFSETQ. The ends lost 6 bases at V and 0 bases at J; junction bases unmatched: 6. CDR3 residues: CASTERGSSYNEQFF. The DNA for the CDR3 is TGCGCCAGCACGGAGCGGGGCAGCTCCTACAATGAGCAGTTCTTC.

The chain combines TRBV7-8 with TRBJ2-7, with 8 bases that match TRBD1. V lost 5 bases, J lost 2 bases, and 5 bases stayed unmatched. Germline CDR1 reads SGHVS; CDR2 reads FQNEAQ. The CDR3 is 14 residues long. The CDR3 spells CASSPGQGPYEQYF. For the CDR3, the DNA is TGTGCCAGCAGCCCCGGACAGGGTCCCTACGAGCAGTACTTC.

The chain uses TRBV23-1 and TRBJ2-4; D is possibly TRBD1 (5 bases). TRBV23-1 is identified as an open reading frame with a role that is uncertain. This CDR3 has 17 residues. V was trimmed by 4 bases and J by 0 bases, leaving 16 bases between them. The CDR3 nucleotides are TGCGCCAGCAGTCCGGTCGACAGAGGCTTAGCCAAAAACATTCAGTACTTC. Translated, it gives CASSPVDRGLAKNIQYF.

V and J are TRBV24-1 and TRBJ2-1; TRBD1 aligns across 7 bases. Trimming removed 5 bases from V and 0 bases from J; junction bases left unmatched: 0. The CDR3 has 14 residues. Germline V gene sequence: CDR1 KGHDR, CDR2 SFDVKD. The CDR3 reads CATSGTGSYNEQFF. The CDR3 DNA reads TGTGCCACCAGTGGGACAGGCTCCTACAATGAGCAGTTCTTC.

This chain connects TRBV7-2 to TRBJ2-7; possibly TRBD2 for D (6 bases). V was trimmed by 3 bases and J by 3 bases, leaving 12 bases between them. The CDR3 runs 14 residues. Germline V lookup: CDR1 SGHTA, CDR2 FQGNSA. DNA of the CDR3: TGTGCCAGCAGCTTTGCTGGGGGAGGCTACGAGCAGTACTTC. It specifies CASSFAGGGYEQYF.

The rearrangement uses TRBV6-5 and TRBJ1-2, with a tentative D call TRBD1 (6 bases). The length of the CDR3 is 14 residues. V lost 8 bases to trimming and J lost 0 bases, with 13 bases between them. Germline V gives CDR1 MNHEY, CDR2 SVGAGI. CDR3 coding DNA: TGTGCCAGCGCCCGGGACAAGCCTAACTATGGCTACACCTTC. The encoded protein is CASARDKPNYGYTF.

The chain uses TRBV7-3 and TRBJ2-1, with TRBD2 identical over 8 bases. This CDR3 has 13 amino acids. V dropped 0 bases and J dropped 8; count of bases not matched to a gene: 0. Per germline, CDR1 SGHTA and CDR2 FQGTGA. DNA of the CDR3: TGTGCCAGCAGCTTAACACTAGCGGATGAGCAGTTCTTC. Residues: CASSLTLADEQFF.

The chain couples TRBV6-6 to TRBJ1-2; D is possibly TRBD1 (5 bases). The CDR3 spans 14 residues. CDR1 and CDR2 from the germline V gene are MNHNY and SVGAGI (reference sequence). The V gene lost 4 bases and the J gene lost 5 bases, with 14 bases spanning the gap. CDR3 in amino acids: CASSSPGGEYGYTF. The CDR3 DNA reads as TGTGCCAGCAGTTCCCCGGGAGGGGAGTATGGCTACACCTTC.

The sample holds one count of this clone. This chain links TRBV4-2 with TRBJ2-7; maybe TRBD1 (6 bases). CDR3 size: 14 residues. CDR1 is LGHNA and CDR2 is YNFKEQ in the germline V gene. V dropped 2 bases and J dropped 2 bases, with 10 bases sitting between them. DNA of the CDR3: TGTGCCAGCAGCCAACAGGGGTCCCCCTACGAGCAGTACTTC. It encodes CASSQQGSPYEQYF.

The J gene is TRBJ1-5, the V gene TRBV30, with 7 bases matching TRBD1. Germline CDR1 is GTSNPN and CDR2 is SVGIG (reference sequence). This CDR3 region has 15 residues. With V trimmed by 0 bases and J by 4 bases, 6 bases remained unmatched. The CDR3 coding sequence is TGTGCCTGGAGTGTAGGGACAGTGGGGAATCAGCCCCAGCATTTT. Protein product: CAWSVGTVGNQPQHF.